A single T cell receptor (beta chain) is shown here with its context. Its antigen remains unidentified. The data were taken from a study of vaccination effects on CD4 cells after COVID-19. Study conclusions and caveats: A shortage of convalescent patients and an absence of early post-infection timepoints characterized the study.

Prior to sequencing, the ViraFEST assay stimulated PBMC with viral peptide pools, which expanded the antigen-specific CD4+ T cells. Researchers isolated CD4+ T cells once approximately eleven days of culture had elapsed. Infection dated between March and December 2020, before the Alpha, Beta and Delta variants reached the United States. It was with roughly 10 IU/ml IL-2 and approximately 10 ug/ml peptides that some 1.8 million PBMC per well were cultured. Assay: immunoSEQ multiplex PCR; the TCRdb copy retains only in-frame clones and omits some. The profile shows 40,000 or so clones, 65% to 70% of them singletons. This CDR3 has 16 residues. Germline lookup yields CDR1 LNHDA and CDR2 SQIVND (reference sequence). Trimming removed 2 bases from V and 4 bases from J, with 17 bases in between.

The source was CD4+ T cells from PBMCs cultured with a peptide pool, collected before COVID-19 vaccination. This TCR came from a human donor who had a prior SARS-CoV-2 infection. This chain uses TRBV19 with TRBJ1-2; D possibly corresponds to TRBD1 (6 bases). In DNA, the CDR3 is TGTGCCAGTAGTATATATGCGAACGACAGGACCTATGGCTACACCTTC. Its protein product is CASSIYANDRTYGYTF.